This TCR beta chain was captured by sequencing in a study of shared clonotypes between healthy human individuals. Clones were read by immunoSEQ multiplex PCR, and TCRdb kept only the in-frame ones, dropping some. The sample records fewer than 3 million clones, approximately 90% being singletons. As concerns this clone: Its antigen is unidentified.

Broader study findings: Clonotype sharing among donors likely depends on sequencing depth.

The CDR3 has 18 residues. Per germline, CDR1 MNHEY and CDR2 SMNVEV (reference sequence). V lost 1 base and J lost 6; bases outside the gene matches: 13. The TCR sequence derives from a man between 18 and 29 years old in good health. Some clones in this sample may be carry-over from other donors' samples. The chain links TRBV27 to TRBJ2-7, with 12 bases lining up with TRBD2. The specimen sequenced was naive CD4+ T cells from PBMCs. The subset denotes: CD45RA+ positively selected. Here the CDR3 reads CASSLLVTSGSRRVEQYF. In nucleotides, the CDR3 is TGTGCCAGCAGTTTATTGGTGACTAGCGGGAGCCGGCGGGTCGAGCAGTACTTC.